What follows is one T cell receptor (beta chain) and its context. Its matching antigen is unknown. This record belongs to a study of T cell responses to AZD1222 COVID-19 vaccine. Study-wide context: Second-dose intervals of approximately 4 or approximately 12 weeks were pooled. Study-wide results and limits: Spike-spanning, vaccine-associated CD4 TCRs were dominant at 160-218 and 743-854. Clonal diversity was possibly underestimated; the donors were predominantly white British and more often female. Compared with day 0, the breadth and depth of the Spike-specific TCR repertoire rose significantly after two doses of AZD1222.

The CDR3 runs to 15 residues. The germline CDR1 and CDR2 sequences are SEHNR and FQNEAQ (reference sequence). The J segment lost 8 bases and the V segment lost 0 bases, leaving 4 bases of the junction unmatched. This table comes from immunoSEQ multiplex PCR, and its TCRdb copy is limited to in-frame clones, with some not included. This sample has around 260,000 clones; 85% to 95% occur once, and the top ten carry less than 0.65%. The sequence came from an adult in good health. The J gene is TRBJ2-1, the V gene TRBV7-9; TRBD2 matches at 10 bases. Sequencing used peripheral blood, obtained on day 0 of AZD1222 vaccination. CDR3 protein: CASSLASGRAHEQFF. The CDR3 DNA follows: TGTGCCAGCAGCTTAGCGAGCGGGAGGGCCCATGAGCAGTTCTTC. Variable domain in full (rest from reference TRBV7-9 and TRBJ2-1): DTGVSQNPRHKITKRGQNVTFRCDPISEHNRLYWYRQTLGQGPEFLTYFQNEAQLEKSRLLSDRFSAERPKGSFSTLEIQRTEQGDSAMYLCASSLASGRAHEQFFGPGTRLTVL.